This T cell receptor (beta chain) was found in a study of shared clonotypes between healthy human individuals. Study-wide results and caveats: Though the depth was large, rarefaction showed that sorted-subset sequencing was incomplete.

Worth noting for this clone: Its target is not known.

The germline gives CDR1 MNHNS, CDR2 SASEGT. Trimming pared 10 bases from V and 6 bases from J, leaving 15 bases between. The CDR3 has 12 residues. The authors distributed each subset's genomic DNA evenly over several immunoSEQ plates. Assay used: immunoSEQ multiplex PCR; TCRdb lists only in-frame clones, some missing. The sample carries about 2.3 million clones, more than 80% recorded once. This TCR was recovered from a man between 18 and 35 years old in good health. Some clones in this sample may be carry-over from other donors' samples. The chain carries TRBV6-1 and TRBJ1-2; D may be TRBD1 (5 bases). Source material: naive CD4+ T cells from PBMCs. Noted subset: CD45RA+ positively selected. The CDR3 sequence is CATVGALHGYTF. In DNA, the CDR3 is TGTGCCACCGTTGGGGCCCTCCATGGCTACACCTTC.